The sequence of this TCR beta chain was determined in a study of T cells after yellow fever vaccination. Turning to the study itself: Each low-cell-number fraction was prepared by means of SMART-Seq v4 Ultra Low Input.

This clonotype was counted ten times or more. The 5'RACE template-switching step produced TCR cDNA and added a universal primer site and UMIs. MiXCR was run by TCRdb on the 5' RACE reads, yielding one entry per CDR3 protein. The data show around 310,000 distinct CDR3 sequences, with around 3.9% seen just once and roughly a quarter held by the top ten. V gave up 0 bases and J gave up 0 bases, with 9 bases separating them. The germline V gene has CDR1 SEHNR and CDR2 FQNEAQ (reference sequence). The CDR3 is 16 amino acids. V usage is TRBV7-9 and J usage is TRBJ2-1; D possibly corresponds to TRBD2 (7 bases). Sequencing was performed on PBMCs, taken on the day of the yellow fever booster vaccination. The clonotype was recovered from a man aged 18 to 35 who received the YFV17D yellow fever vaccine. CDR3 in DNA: TGTGCCAGCAGCTTAGCGGGGGGGCTCTCCTACAATGAGCAGTTCTTC. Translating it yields CASSLAGGLSYNEQFF.